This paragraph reports one T cell receptor (beta chain). This sample stems from a study of response to subunit inactivated influenza vaccine. The germline CDR1 and CDR2 sequences are MNHEY and SMNVEV (reference sequence). Trimming removed 3 bases at V and 1 base at J, with 12 bases between. This CDR3 has 16 residues. A single record per CDR3 protein comes from TCRdb applying MiXCR to the RT-PCR reads. This sample has 450,000 to 700,000 distinct CDR3 sequences, with around 15% found just once. The source material was PBMCs from blood, sampled approximately 12 days after vaccination. This sequence joins TRBV27 and TRBJ2-2; tentative D call: TRBD1 (5 bases). This receptor was identified in a man in his fifties or sixties who received an inactivated influenza vaccine. The CDR3 sequence is CASSFLGHQNTGELFF. The DNA of the CDR3 is TGTGCCAGCAGTTTCTTAGGACACCAGAACACCGGGGAGCTGTTTTTT.